The 8 T cell receptor beta chains listed next were all sequenced from one sample in a study of OX40 agonist ivuxolimab in advanced cancers. This table comes from immunoSEQ multiplex PCR, and its TCRdb copy is limited to in-frame clones, with some not included. This table has over 55,000 clones, about four fifths appearing once. This specimen consisted of CD4+ or CD8+ T cells sorted from blood, obtained in a trial of the OX40 agonist ivuxolimab. Receptors originate from an adult with an advanced solid tumor such as melanoma, head and neck, liver or kidney cancer.

This chain joins TRBV19 and TRBJ2-5; 7 bases align to TRBD1. The germline V gene has CDR1 LNHDA and CDR2 SQIVND (reference sequence). Trimming at V came to 3 bases and at J to 2 bases, leaving 9 bases not matched to a gene. The CDR3 runs 16 residues. The CDR3 reads CASSIALTGSQETQYF. The CDR3 DNA reads as TGTGCCAGTAGTATTGCGTTGACAGGGAGTCAAGAGACCCAGTACTTC. Drawing the rest from reference TRBV19 and TRBJ2-5, the complete variable domain is DGGITQSPKYLFRKEGQNVTLSCEQNLNHDAMYWYRQDPGQGLRLIYYSQIVNDFQKGDIAEGYSVSREKKESFPLTVTSAQKNPTAFYLCASSIALTGSQETQYFGPGTRLLVL.

The chain carries TRBV27 and TRBJ1-5; D is possibly TRBD1 (6 bases). The CDR3 spans 13 residues. V gave up 5 bases and J gave up 5 bases, with 10 bases separating them. Per germline, CDR1 MNHEY and CDR2 SMNVEV (reference sequence). The CDR3 sequence is CASSTGIDQPQHF. The CDR3 DNA is TGTGCCAGCAGTACAGGGATCGATCAGCCCCAGCATTTT.

The chain links TRBV11-2 to TRBJ1-1; no clear D. Germline CDR1 and CDR2: SGHAT and FQNNGV. V was shortened by 1 base and J by 0 bases, with 9 bases between the two germline ends. The CDR3 has 15 amino acids. CDR3 sequence: CASSLVRAMNTEAFF. For the CDR3, the DNA is TGTGCCAGCAGCTTAGTGCGGGCCATGAACACTGAAGCTTTCTTT. Full variable domain (missing parts from reference TRBV11-2 and TRBJ1-1): EAGVAQSPRYKIIEKRQSVAFWCNPISGHATLYWYQQILGQGPKLLIQFQNNGVVDDSQLPKDRFSAERLKGVDSTLKIQPAKLEDSAVYLCASSLVRAMNTEAFFGQGTRLTVV.

The genes are TRBV28 and TRBJ1-4; D is unclear. The CDR3 is made up of 13 amino acids. CDR1 and CDR2 from the germline V gene are MDHEN and SYDVKM. V was shortened by 3 bases and J by 6 bases, with 8 bases between the two germline ends. The CDR3 nucleotides read TGTGCCAGCAGTTTCCGTCATTATGAAAAACTGTTTTTT. Residues: CASSFRHYEKLFF.

The chain carries TRBV5-1 and TRBJ2-7; D is possibly TRBD1 (5 bases). V dropped 0 bases and J dropped 2 bases, with 6 bases sitting between them. The germline CDR1 and CDR2 sequences are SGHRS and YFSETQ. The CDR3 spans 13 residues. The CDR3 DNA reads as TGCGCCAGCAGCTTGGACAGGCCCTACGAGCAGTACTTC. Its translation is CASSLDRPYEQYF.

V usage is TRBV4-1 and J usage is TRBJ2-1; the match to TRBD1 covers 7 bases. Germline CDR1 is MGHRA and CDR2 is YSYEKL. The CDR3 contains 15 residues. V gave up 3 bases and J gave up 6 bases; unmatched junction bases: 8. The DNA for the CDR3 is TGCGCCAGCAGCCAGACTGGACAGGCCTCCAATGAGCAGTTCTTC. Protein product: CASSQTGQASNEQFF.

Concerning this clone: The sample carries other DNA sequences with the same CDR3. The chain uses TRBV2 and TRBJ1-2; D may be TRBD1 (6 bases). CDR1 is SNHLY, CDR2 FYNNEI, per germline. The CDR3 has 13 amino acids. The germline V and J ends were trimmed by 4 bases and 8 bases, with 14 bases remaining between them. This CDR3 reads CASSATGSRGYTF. CDR3 sequence (DNA): TGTGCCAGCAGTGCCACAGGGTCAAGAGGCTACACCTTC. Together with reference TRBV2 and TRBJ1-2, the CDR3 gives the full variable domain: EPEVTQTPSHQVTQMGQEVILRCVPISNHLYFYWYRQILGQKVEFLVSFYNNEISEKSEIFDDQFSVERPDGSNFTLKIRSTKLEDSAMYFCASSATGSRGYTFGSGTRLTVV.

The chain carries TRBV28 and TRBJ1-4; D remains unclear. Germline V CDR1 and CDR2: MDHEN, SYDVKM. V lost 6 bases and J 4 bases, leaving 9 bases between the germline ends. The CDR3 contains 13 residues. The DNA for the CDR3 is TGTGCCAGCAGGTCTGTGGATAATGAAAAACTGTTTTTT. Protein sequence: CASRSVDNEKLFF.